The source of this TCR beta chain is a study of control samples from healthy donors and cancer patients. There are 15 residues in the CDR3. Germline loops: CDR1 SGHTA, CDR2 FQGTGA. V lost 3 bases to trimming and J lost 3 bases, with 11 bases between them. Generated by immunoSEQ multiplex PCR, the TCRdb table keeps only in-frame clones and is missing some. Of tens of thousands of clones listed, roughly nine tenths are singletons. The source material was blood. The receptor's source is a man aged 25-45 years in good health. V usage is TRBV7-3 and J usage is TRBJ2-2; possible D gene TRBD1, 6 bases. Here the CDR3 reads CASSFHREHTGELFF. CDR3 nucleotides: TGTGCCAGCAGCTTCCACAGGGAACACACCGGGGAGCTGTTTTTT.